This entry is about one TCR beta chain. Germline loops: CDR1 LGHDT, CDR2 YNNKEL (reference sequence). The CDR3 totals 18 residues. Trimming left V 4 bases short and J 3 bases short, with 22 bases between. The sample originates from a study of blood T cell repertoires in COVID-19. Sequenced by immunoSEQ multiplex PCR; TCRdb stores in-frame clones only, minus some. The repertoire holds tens of thousands of clones, about 78% seen once, with roughly 7% in the top ten. The clonotype originates from a woman aged 55 to 70 with acute or convalescent COVID-19. V and J are TRBV3-1 (or the pseudogene TRBV3-2) and TRBJ1-3; the D gene is possibly TRBD1 (6 bases). The specimen sequenced was peripheral blood. The DNA for the CDR3 is TGTGCCAGCAGCCGGAACTTGCTGGCAGGGGCCTTTGGAAACACCATATATTTT. Translated: CASSRNLLAGAFGNTIYF.